Given below is one T cell receptor beta chain in context. Its target is unknown. These data come from a study of T cells after yellow fever vaccination. Overall study results and limits: By day 5 rather than day 15, the secondary response had peaked, though it was weaker. Overlap between CD4 and CD8 compartments was detected for a small share of clonotypes. Sorted repertoires could include abundant contaminating clonotypes from bulk cells.

V lost 1 base and J lost 2, with 20 bases in between. The CDR3 is 17 amino acids. In germline, CDR1 is GTSNPN, CDR2 SVGIG (reference sequence). Template switching with 5'RACE generated the TCR cDNA and added a universal primer site and UMIs. From the 5' RACE reads, TCRdb called clonotypes with MiXCR, one entry per CDR3 protein. This table holds 500,000 to 650,000 distinct CDR3 sequences, approximately 16% found once. The receptor's source is a man between 18 and 29 years old who received the YFV17D yellow fever vaccine. The gene calls are TRBV30 and TRBJ2-5; D might be TRBD2 (7 bases). The sequenced sample was PBMCs, obtained around 5 days after the first yellow fever vaccination. CDR3 nucleotides: TGTGCCTGGAGTGCTAGTTCTTGGGGGGGGCTTCAAGAGACCCAGTACTTC. Protein: CAWSASSWGGLQETQYF.